These 27 T cell receptor beta chains were all obtained from the same sample, sequenced in a study of blood T cell repertoires in COVID-19 (dated by TCRdb to the early 2020s). Libraries were prepared through the immunoSEQ multiplex PCR assay. TCRdb holds this immuneACCESS table with in-frame rearrangements only. Some clones are missing; in checked studies, unresolved V genes explain under half, and the rest has no known cause. This sample holds a few hundred thousand clones; about 90% were observed only once. The ten largest make up 0.95% to 1.3% of the sample. Sequenced sample: peripheral blood. Source of these receptors: a middle-aged woman with COVID-19, enrolled during active disease.

The chain employs TRBV5-8 and TRBJ2-1; a possible D gene is TRBD2 (6 bases). From germline, CDR1 is SGHTS and CDR2 YDEGEE. This CDR3 spans 17 amino acids. V shed 4 bases and J shed 5 bases, with 22 bases lying between them. In DNA form, the CDR3 reads TGTGCCAGCAGCCTAAGTCCCGGGAGCGGCACCCACAATGAGCAGTTCTTC. Translation gives CASSLSPGSGTHNEQFF.

This chain connects TRBV11-2 to TRBJ2-2; D possibly corresponds to TRBD1 (6 bases). Trimming removed 5 bases from V and 0 bases from J, with 13 bases in between. The CDR3 loop spans 16 amino acids. Germline-derived CDR1 and CDR2 are SGHAT and FQNNGV. In DNA, the CDR3 is TGTGCCAGCAGCATTACAGGGCGTGCGAACACCGGGGAGCTGTTTTTT. It is translated as CASSITGRANTGELFF.

This chain joins TRBV18 and TRBJ1-2; D gene ambiguous. From germline, CDR1 is KGHSH and CDR2 LQKENI. Trimming cost V 1 base and J 8 bases, with 11 bases left between them. This CDR3 spans 13 amino acids. The CDR3 spells CASSPLPLEGYTF. CDR3 sequence (DNA): TGTGCCAGCTCACCACTCCCGTTGGAGGGCTACACCTTC.

The chain links TRBV6-5 to TRBJ1-2; no clear D gene. The germline V and J ends were trimmed by 4 bases and 0 bases, with 12 bases remaining between them. Germline lookup yields CDR1 MNHEY and CDR2 SVGAGI. This CDR3 spans 15 amino acids. As DNA, the CDR3 is TGTGCCAGCAGTTCCTTGGGCAGGCCTAACTATGGCTACACCTTC. It translates to CASSSLGRPNYGYTF.

The V and J genes are TRBV12-5 and TRBJ2-1, with D unclear. The CDR3 has 12 residues. V lost 5 bases, J lost 5 bases, and 7 bases lay in between. The germline gives CDR1 LGHNT, CDR2 FRNRAP. The DNA for the CDR3 is TGTGCTAGTGGTCTCTATAACAATGAGCAGTTCTTC. Its translation: CASGLYNNEQFF.

This chain links TRBV27 with TRBJ2-2; 10 bases are shared with TRBD1. The CDR3 spans 18 residues. J was trimmed by 4 bases and V by 5 bases; bases with no gene match: 13. Germline CDR1 is MNHEY and CDR2 is SMNVEV (reference sequence). The CDR3 DNA sequence: TGTGCCAGCAGTGCTCTGACAGGGGGCCTCGGTAGCACCGGGGAGCTGTTTTTT. This sequence encodes CASSALTGGLGSTGELFF.

The rearrangement links TRBV10-3 to TRBJ2-1; 7 nucleotides line up with TRBD1. The CDR3 consists of 16 residues. In germline, CDR1 is ENHRY, CDR2 SYGVKD. V was clipped by 6 bases and J by 2 bases; unmatched bases: 10. The CDR3 loop reads CAISLIRDSPYNEQFF. CDR3 DNA sequence: TGTGCCATCAGCCTGATTCGGGACAGTCCCTACAATGAGCAGTTCTTC.

DNA of the CDR3: TGTGCCAGCAGTTTATCCGGACAGGGGGGTAATGGCTACACCTTC. Translation: CASSLSGQGGNGYTF. This chain uses TRBV27 with TRBJ1-2; 10 bases align to TRBD1. CDR1 and CDR2 from the germline V gene are MNHEY and SMNVEV (reference sequence). This CDR3 has 15 amino acids. The V and J ends lost 0 bases and 6 bases, in that order; junction bases with no gene match: 4.

On this clone: This CDR3 is also generated by other DNA sequences in the sample. The rearrangement uses TRBV18 and TRBJ2-3, with TRBD2 identical over 12 bases. The CDR3 contains 16 residues. V lost 1 base, J lost 1 base, and 0 bases stayed unmatched. CDR1 KGHSH and CDR2 LQKENI come from the germline V gene. CDR3 sequence (DNA): TGTGCCAGCTCACCACGGACTAGCGGGGGCACAGATACGCAGTATTTT. Translated: CASSPRTSGGTDTQYF.

The chain links TRBV10-3 to TRBJ2-1, with D unresolved. The ends were cut back, 2 bases at V and 0 bases at J, with 8 bases in the middle. Germline V gene lookup returns CDR1 ENHRY and CDR2 SYGVKD. This CDR3 is 15 amino acids long. The CDR3 here is CAISEGGLSYNEQFF. The CDR3 DNA is TGTGCCATCAGTGAGGGTGGCCTCTCCTACAATGAGCAGTTCTTC.

V gene TRBV5-8 combines with J gene TRBJ1-2; possible D gene TRBD1, 6 bases. The CDR3 totals 14 residues. CDR1 and CDR2 from the germline V gene are SGHTS and YDEGEE. The V end was cut by 8 bases, the J end by 5 bases, with 19 bases between. The CDR3 here is CARNPGQLVYGYTF. The DNA of the CDR3 is TGTGCCAGAAACCCGGGACAACTCGTATATGGCTACACCTTC.

The V gene is TRBV4-3, the J gene TRBJ1-2; D is perhaps TRBD1 (5 bases). Germline CDR1 reads LGHNA; CDR2 reads YSLEER. V was shortened by 4 bases and J by 3 bases, with 15 bases between the two germline ends. This CDR3 comprises 15 residues. The CDR3: CASSPPGGSYYGYTF. The CDR3 bases are TGCGCCAGCAGCCCTCCCGGGGGTAGTTACTATGGCTACACCTTC.

The chain recombines TRBV5-8 with TRBJ2-7, with 7 bases aligning to TRBD2. Germline CDR1 and CDR2: SGHTS and YDEGEE. The V and J ends lost 0 bases and 9 bases, in that order; junction bases with no gene match: 18. CDR3 size: 17 residues. CDR3 coding DNA: TGTGCCAGCAGCTTGGGGGCCCCGACTAGCCGCCGCGTCGGGCAGTACTTC. Protein sequence: CASSLGAPTSRRVGQYF.

This chain links TRBV20-1 with TRBJ2-1; D is uncertain. The germline V gene has CDR1 DFQATT and CDR2 SNEGSKA (reference sequence). Between the trimmed V and J ends, which lost 3 bases and 14 bases, there was a span of 14 bases. The CDR3 is made up of 11 amino acids. The CDR3 sequence is CSARFENREFF. CDR3 bases: TGCAGTGCTAGGTTCGAGAACCGTGAGTTCTTC.

This chain links TRBV9 with TRBJ1-2, with 11 bases that match TRBD1. The trim removed 4 bases at V and 8 bases at J, leaving 4 bases unmatched. The CDR3 is 13 residues long. Looked up from germline, CDR1 is SGDLS and CDR2 is YYNGEE. The CDR3 DNA reads as TGTGCCAGCAGCCAGGGACAGGGGGACGGCTACACCTTC. Protein: CASSQGQGDGYTF.

V and J are TRBV27 and TRBJ2-1; 9 nucleotides align to TRBD2. Trimming took 9 bases from V and 3 from J; bases not matched to a gene: 6. The CDR3 spans 14 residues. The germline CDR1 and CDR2 sequences are MNHEY and SMNVEV (reference sequence). The CDR3 loop is CASYSGRNYNEQFF. CDR3 nucleotide sequence: TGTGCCAGTTATAGCGGGAGAAACTACAATGAGCAGTTCTTC.

This chain links TRBV14 with TRBJ2-7; 12 positions agree with TRBD2. This CDR3 contains 17 residues. V lost 3 bases, J lost 3 bases, and 9 bases stayed unmatched. CDR1 SGHDN and CDR2 FVKESK come from the germline V gene. The CDR3 sequence: CASSQGGGLAGRYEQYF. CDR3 DNA: TGTGCCAGCAGCCAGGGGGGAGGACTAGCGGGGCGCTACGAGCAGTACTTC.

The gene calls are TRBV6-5 and TRBJ1-2; D is ambiguous. Germline CDR1 MNHEY, CDR2 SVGAGI. V was trimmed by 2 bases and J by 2 bases, leaving 12 bases between them. The CDR3 has 15 amino acids. CDR3 residues: CASSYATPRNYGYTF. The CDR3 DNA reads as TGTGCCAGCAGTTACGCTACCCCCCGGAACTATGGCTACACCTTC.

This rearrangement joins TRBV28 to TRBJ1-2; a weak D match, TRBD1 (6 bases). Germline CDR1 is MDHEN and CDR2 is SYDVKM. The CDR3 length is 13 residues. V dropped 6 bases and J dropped 4 bases, with 12 bases sitting between them. CDR3 amino acids: CASSATGIYGYTF. In DNA, the CDR3 is TGTGCCAGCAGCGCCACAGGGATCTATGGCTACACCTTC.

The chain has TRBV13 and TRBJ2-7; the match to TRBD2 covers 12 bases. Germline CDR1 is PRHDT and CDR2 is FYEKMQ (reference sequence). This CDR3 spans 16 amino acids. V was pared by 4 bases and J by 5 bases, with 9 bases of the junction left unmatched. CDR3 amino acids: CASSSGLAGIRDEQYF. CDR3 in DNA: TGTGCCAGCAGCTCAGGACTAGCGGGAATAAGGGACGAGCAGTACTTC.

The chain has TRBV25-1 and TRBJ1-3; the match to TRBD1 covers 9 bases. The CDR3 consists of 16 residues. V was pared by 4 bases and J by 4 bases, with 8 bases of the junction left unmatched. Germline V gene lookup returns CDR1 MGHDK and CDR2 SYGVNS. CDR3 loop: CASSGRGGQGGNTIYF. CDR3 nucleotides: TGTGCCAGCAGTGGGAGGGGGGGACAGGGCGGAAACACCATATATTTT.

The chain joins TRBV5-5 to TRBJ2-3; D unresolved. The CDR3 sequence is 12 residues long. Between the trimmed V and J ends, which lost 4 bases and 4 bases, there was a span of 7 bases. Germline V gene sequence: CDR1 SGHKS, CDR2 YYEKEE (reference sequence). CDR3 sequence reads: CASSQTADTQYF. The CDR3 coding sequence is TGTGCCAGCAGCCAGACTGCAGATACGCAGTATTTT.

This sequence joins TRBV7-2 and TRBJ2-5, with 13 bases aligning to TRBD2. Per the germline V gene, CDR1 is SGHTA and CDR2 is FQGNSA. The CDR3 is made up of 17 amino acids. The trim removed 5 bases at V and 5 bases at J, leaving 11 bases unmatched. CDR3 in DNA: TGTGCCAGCAGCGCCATGAAGACTAGCGGGGGGCGGGAGACCCAGTACTTC. This gives the protein CASSAMKTSGGRETQYF.

The rearrangement uses TRBV28 and TRBJ1-6; D may be TRBD1 (5 bases). The CDR3 runs 18 residues. With 3 bases removed from V and 0 bases from J, the gap between germline ends came to 15 bases. The germline V gene encodes CDR1 MDHEN and CDR2 SYDVKM. CDR3: CASSLQVVRDSYNSPLHF. For the CDR3, the DNA is TGTGCCAGCAGTTTGCAAGTTGTCAGGGACTCCTATAATTCACCCCTCCACTTT. Filled out from reference TRBV28 and TRBJ1-6, the complete variable domain reads DVKVTQSSRYLVKRTGEKVFLECVQDMDHENMFWYRQDPGLGLRLIYFSYDVKMKEKGDIPEGYSVSREKKERFSLILESASTNQTSMYLCASSLQVVRDSYNSPLHFGNGTRLTVT.

The chain combines TRBV5-4 with TRBJ2-2; tentatively, D is TRBD1 (5 bases). CDR1 SGHNT and CDR2 YYREEE come from the germline V gene (reference sequence). The CDR3 totals 15 residues. Trimming took 0 bases from V and 3 from J, leaving 9 bases between them. The CDR3 DNA follows: TGTGCCAGCAGCTTGGGTCAGGGATACACCGGGGAGCTGTTTTTT. This codes for CASSLGQGYTGELFF.

The rearrangement links TRBV27 to TRBJ2-7, with D possibly TRBD2 on 5 matching bases. The V end was cut by 1 base, the J end by 5 bases, with 15 bases between. Per germline, CDR1 MNHEY and CDR2 SMNVEV (reference sequence). CDR3 length equals 15 residues. The chain's CDR3 is CASSLLRETLDEQYF. For the CDR3, the DNA is TGTGCCAGCAGTTTATTGAGGGAGACCCTGGACGAGCAGTACTTC.

The CDR3 loop reads CASSIQGGRYNEQFF. In DNA form, the CDR3 reads TGTGCCAGTAGTATTCAAGGGGGCCGATACAATGAGCAGTTCTTC. The V gene is TRBV19, the J gene TRBJ2-1, with 7 bases that match TRBD1. Germline V lookup: CDR1 LNHDA, CDR2 SQIVND (reference sequence). The V segment lost 3 bases and the J segment 4 bases; nucleotides outside the gene matches: 6. This CDR3 spans 15 amino acids. Supplemented by reference TRBV19 and TRBJ2-1, the full variable domain reads DGGITQSPKYLFRKEGQNVTLSCEQNLNHDAMYWYRQDPGQGLRLIYYSQIVNDFQKGDIAEGYSVSREKKESFPLTVTSAQKNPTAFYLCASSIQGGRYNEQFFGPGTRLTVL.